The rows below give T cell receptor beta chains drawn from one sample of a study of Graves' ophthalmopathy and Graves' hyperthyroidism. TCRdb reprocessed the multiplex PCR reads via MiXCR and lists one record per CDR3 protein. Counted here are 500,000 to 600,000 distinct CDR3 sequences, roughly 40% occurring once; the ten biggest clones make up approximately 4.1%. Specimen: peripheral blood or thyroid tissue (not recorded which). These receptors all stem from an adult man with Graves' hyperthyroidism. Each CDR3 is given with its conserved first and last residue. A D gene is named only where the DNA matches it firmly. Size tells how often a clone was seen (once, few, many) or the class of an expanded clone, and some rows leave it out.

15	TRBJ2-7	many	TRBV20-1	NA	CSAGKDWNSFYEQYF	TGCAGTGCTGGAAAGGACTGGAACTCGTTCTACGAGCAGTACTTC
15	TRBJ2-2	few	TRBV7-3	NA	CASSLTPGLTGELFF	TGTGCCAGCAGCTTAACTCCAGGGTTAACCGGGGAGCTGTTTTTT
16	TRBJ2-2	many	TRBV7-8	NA	CASSLRSGQNTGELFF	TGTGCCAGCAGCTTAAGATCGGGGCAGAACACCGGGGAGCTGTTTTTT
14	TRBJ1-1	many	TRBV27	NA	CASNMTTRNTEAFF	TGTGCCAGCAACATGACGACGAGGAACACTGAAGCTTTCTTT
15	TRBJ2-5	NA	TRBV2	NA	CASNLDSINYETQYF	TGTGCCAGCAACCTGGACAGCATCAACTACGAGACCCAGTACTTC
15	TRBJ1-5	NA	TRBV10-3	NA	CASNLQGGNNQPQHF	TGTGCCAGCAACCTCCAGGGTGGTAACAATCAGCCCCAGCATTTT
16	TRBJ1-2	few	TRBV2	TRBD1	CASSPPPLQGWEGYTF	TGTGCCAGCAGTCCGCCACCTTTACAGGGGTGGGAAGGCTACACCTTC
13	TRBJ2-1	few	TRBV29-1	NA	CSVERGAVPEQFF	TGCAGCGTTGAAAGGGGGGCAGTTCCTGAGCAGTTCTTC
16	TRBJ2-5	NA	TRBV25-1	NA	CASSAGIRDTQETQYF	TGTGCCAGCAGTGCGGGCATCCGGGACACCCAAGAGACCCAGTACTTC
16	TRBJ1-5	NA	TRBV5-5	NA	CASSLGLPAGNQHQHF	TGTGCCAGCAGCTTGGGTCTCCCGGCGGGCAATCAGCACCAGCATTTT
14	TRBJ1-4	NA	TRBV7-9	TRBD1	CARQSGQGNEKLFF	TGTGCTAGACAGTCGGGACAGGGTAATGAAAAACTGTTTTTT
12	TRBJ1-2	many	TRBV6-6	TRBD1	CASSYRGGGYTF	TGTGCCAGCAGCTACAGGGGTGGTGGCTACACCTTC
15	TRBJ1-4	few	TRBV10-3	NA	CAISESGARNEKLFF	TGTGCCATCAGTGAGTCGGGGGCGCGGAATGAAAAACTGTTTTTT
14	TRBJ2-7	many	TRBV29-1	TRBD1	CSARQGDTSYEQYF	TGCAGCGCTAGGCAGGGGGACACCTCCTACGAGCAGTACTTC
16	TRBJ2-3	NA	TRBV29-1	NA	CSVEEGSGALTDTQYF	TGCAGCGTTGAAGAGGGGTCCGGGGCCCTCACAGATACGCAGTATTTT
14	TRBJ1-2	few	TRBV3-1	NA	CASSQDEGYYGYTF	TGTGCCAGCAGCCAAGACGAGGGATACTATGGCTACACCTTC
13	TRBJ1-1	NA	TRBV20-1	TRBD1	CSAAYLTGGDAFF	TGCAGTGCTGCATACCTGACAGGGGGCGATGCTTTCTTT